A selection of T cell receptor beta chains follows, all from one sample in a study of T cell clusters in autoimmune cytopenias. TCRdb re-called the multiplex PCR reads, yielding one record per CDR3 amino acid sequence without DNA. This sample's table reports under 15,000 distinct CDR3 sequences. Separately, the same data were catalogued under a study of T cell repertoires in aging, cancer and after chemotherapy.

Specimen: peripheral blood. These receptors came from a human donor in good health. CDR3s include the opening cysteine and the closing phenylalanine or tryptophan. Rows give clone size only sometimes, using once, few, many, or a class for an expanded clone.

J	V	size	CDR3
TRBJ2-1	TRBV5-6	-	CASSLPGQTYNEQFF
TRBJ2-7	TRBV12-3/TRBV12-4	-	CASSFGGYSYEQYF
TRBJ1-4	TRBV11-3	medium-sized	CASSPYNRGEKLFF
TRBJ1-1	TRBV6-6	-	CASSYEPQYTEAFF
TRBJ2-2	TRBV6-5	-	CASSYRQGYRELFF
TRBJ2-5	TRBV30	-	CAQARGAETQYF
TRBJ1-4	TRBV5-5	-	CASSFGQGEEKLFF
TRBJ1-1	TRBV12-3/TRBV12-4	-	CASSPGQGRGDTEAFF
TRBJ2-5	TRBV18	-	CASSPPTGGETQYF
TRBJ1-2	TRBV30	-	CAWSTSGEGYGYTF
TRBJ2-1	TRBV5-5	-	CASSLRGQGNNEQFF
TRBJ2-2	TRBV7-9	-	CASSPPGLAGKNTGELFF
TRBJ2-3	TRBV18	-	CASSPRFGGGTSTDTQYF
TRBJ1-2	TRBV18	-	CASSLDRVPNYGYTF
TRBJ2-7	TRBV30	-	CAWSVGAGFEQYF
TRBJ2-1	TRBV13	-	CASSLSGFEQFF
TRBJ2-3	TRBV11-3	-	CASSLDPGLAGANTDTQYF
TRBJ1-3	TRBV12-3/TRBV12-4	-	CASSFGAVNGNTIYF
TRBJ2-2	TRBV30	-	CAWSVRGGLTGELFF
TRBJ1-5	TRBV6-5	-	CASSYTATGGLYQPQHF
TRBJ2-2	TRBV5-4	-	CASSLFDRGSGELFF
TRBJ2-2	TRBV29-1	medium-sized	CSVDRQGVNGELFF
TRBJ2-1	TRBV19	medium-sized	CASHPTGNNEQFF
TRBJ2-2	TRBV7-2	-	CAIRQGNTGELFF
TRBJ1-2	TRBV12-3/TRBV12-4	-	CASRQGFNYGYTF
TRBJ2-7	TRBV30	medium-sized	CAWSGSYEQYF
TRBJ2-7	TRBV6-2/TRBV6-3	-	CASTPSGQTAYEQYF
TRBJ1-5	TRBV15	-	CATSRERDSLNQPQHF
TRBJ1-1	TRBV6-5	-	CASSRGGNEAFF